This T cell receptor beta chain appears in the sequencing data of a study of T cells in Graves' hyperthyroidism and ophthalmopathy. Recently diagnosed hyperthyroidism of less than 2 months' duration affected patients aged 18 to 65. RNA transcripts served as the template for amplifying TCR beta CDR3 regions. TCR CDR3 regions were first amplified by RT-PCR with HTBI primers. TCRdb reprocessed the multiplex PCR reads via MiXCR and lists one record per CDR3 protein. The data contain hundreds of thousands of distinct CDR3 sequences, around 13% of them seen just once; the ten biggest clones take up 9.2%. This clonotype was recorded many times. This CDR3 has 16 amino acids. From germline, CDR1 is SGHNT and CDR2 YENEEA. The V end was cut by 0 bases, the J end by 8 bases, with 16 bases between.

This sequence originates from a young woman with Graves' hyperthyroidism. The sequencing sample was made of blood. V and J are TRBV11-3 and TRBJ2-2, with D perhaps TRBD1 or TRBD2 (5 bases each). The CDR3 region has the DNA TGTGCCAGCAGCTTAGATGATCTGAGGGGATTGGGGGAGCTGTTTTTT. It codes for CASSLDDLRGLGELFF.